This T cell receptor (beta chain) was documented in a study of blood T cells in healthy people across ages. Trimming removed 5 bases at V and 6 bases at J, with 15 bases between. CDR3 size: 14 residues. Germline CDR1 reads LGHDT; CDR2 reads YNNKEL (reference sequence). Through a sample-barcoded 5' primer and a J-beta primer mix, a second PCR was run for roughly 6 to 11 cycles. Each CDR3 protein gets one entry after TCRdb re-called the 5' RACE reads with MiXCR. The data contain roughly 900,000 distinct CDR3 sequences, about 48% of them singletons. The table lists this clonotype with a few counts. The receptor was derived from a man younger than 45 in good health. Sequencing was carried out using blood. The chain has TRBV3-1 and TRBJ2-3; D remains unclear. The DNA of the CDR3 is TGTGCCAGCAGCTTGTTTGCCCCGTCCGATACGCAGTATTTT. This gives the protein CASSLFAPSDTQYF.